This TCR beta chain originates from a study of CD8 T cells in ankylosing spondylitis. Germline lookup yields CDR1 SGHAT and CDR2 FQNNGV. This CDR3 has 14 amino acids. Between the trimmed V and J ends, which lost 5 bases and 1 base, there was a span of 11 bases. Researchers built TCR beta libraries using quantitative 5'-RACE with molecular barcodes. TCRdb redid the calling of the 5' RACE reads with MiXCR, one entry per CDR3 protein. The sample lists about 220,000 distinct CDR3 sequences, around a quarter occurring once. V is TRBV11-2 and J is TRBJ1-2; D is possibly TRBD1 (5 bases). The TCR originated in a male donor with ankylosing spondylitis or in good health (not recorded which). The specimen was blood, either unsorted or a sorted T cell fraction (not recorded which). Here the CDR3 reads CASSRGALNYGYTF. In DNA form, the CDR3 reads TGTGCCAGCAGCCGAGGGGCGCTTAACTATGGCTACACCTTC.